This T cell receptor beta chain was sequenced during a study of OX40 agonist ivuxolimab in advanced cancers. For the study at large: Treatment of patients was with ivuxolimab, an agonistic anti-OX40 (CD134) antibody. Under the entry rules, prior anti-PD-1, anti-PD-L1 or anti-CTLA-4 therapy was allowed, and roughly 43% had some.

This clone was picked up one time. Sequenced by immunoSEQ multiplex PCR; TCRdb stores in-frame clones only, minus some. Of tens of thousands of clones in the sample, more than 80% were seen once. CDR3 length equals 17 residues. With 2 bases clipped from V and 4 bases from J, the junction kept 13 bases outside the gene matches. From germline, CDR1 is SNHLY and CDR2 FYNNEI. The sample was CD4+ or CD8+ T cells sorted from blood, taken in a trial of the OX40 agonist ivuxolimab. V is TRBV2 and J is TRBJ1-1, with 7 bases fitting TRBD1. This clonotype was sampled from an adult with an advanced solid tumor such as melanoma, head and neck, liver or kidney cancer. CDR3 loop: CASSETAGGPMGTEAFF. CDR3 bases: TGTGCCAGCAGTGAAACGGCAGGGGGTCCCATGGGCACTGAAGCTTTCTTT.